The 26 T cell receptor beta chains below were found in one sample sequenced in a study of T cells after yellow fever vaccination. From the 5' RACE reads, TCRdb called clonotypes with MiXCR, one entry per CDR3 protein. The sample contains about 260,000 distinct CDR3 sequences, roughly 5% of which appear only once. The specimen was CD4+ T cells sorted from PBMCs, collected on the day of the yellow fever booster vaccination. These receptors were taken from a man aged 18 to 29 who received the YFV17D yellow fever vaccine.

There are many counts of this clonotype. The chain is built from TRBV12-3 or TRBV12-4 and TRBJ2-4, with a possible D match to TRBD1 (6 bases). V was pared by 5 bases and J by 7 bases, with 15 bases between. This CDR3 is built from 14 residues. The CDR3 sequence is CASSPPTGINIQYF. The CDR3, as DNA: TGTGCCAGCAGTCCTCCTACAGGGATCAACATTCAGTACTTC.

The CDR3 sequence is CASSQGATQYF. DNA for the CDR3: TGTGCCAGCAGCCAGGGTGCGACCCAGTACTTC. V usage is TRBV6-2 or TRBV6-3 and J usage is TRBJ2-5; tentatively, D is TRBD1 (5 bases). This CDR3 is built from 11 residues. Germline loops: CDR1 MNHEY, CDR2 SVGEGT. Trimming took off 6 bases at V and 7 bases at J, with 9 bases between the two ends.

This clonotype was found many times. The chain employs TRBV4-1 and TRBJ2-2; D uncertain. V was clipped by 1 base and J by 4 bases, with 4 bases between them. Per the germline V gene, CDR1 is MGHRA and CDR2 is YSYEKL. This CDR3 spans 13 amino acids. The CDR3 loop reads CASSQASTGELFF. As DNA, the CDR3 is TGCGCCAGCAGCCAAGCGTCCACCGGGGAGCTGTTTTTT.

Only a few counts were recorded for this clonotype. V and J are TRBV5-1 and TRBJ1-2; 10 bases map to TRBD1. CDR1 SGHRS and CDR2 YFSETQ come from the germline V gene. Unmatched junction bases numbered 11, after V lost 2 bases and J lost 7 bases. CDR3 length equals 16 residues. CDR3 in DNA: TGCGCCAGCAGCTTTACTCCGGGACAGGGGCTTGGTGGCTACACCTTC. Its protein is CASSFTPGQGLGGYTF.

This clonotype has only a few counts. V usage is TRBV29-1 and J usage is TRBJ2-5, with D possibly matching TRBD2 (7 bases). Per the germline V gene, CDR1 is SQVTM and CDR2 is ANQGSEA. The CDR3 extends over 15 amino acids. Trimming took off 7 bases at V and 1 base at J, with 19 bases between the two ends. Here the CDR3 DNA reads TGCAGCGCGCCGCGGGCGGGGGCCCTCCAAGAGACCCAGTACTTC. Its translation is CSAPRAGALQETQYF. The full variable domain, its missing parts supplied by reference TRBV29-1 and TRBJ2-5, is SAVISQKPSRDICQRGTSLTIQCQVDSQVTMMFWYRQQPGQSLTLIATANQGSEATYESGFVIDKFPISRPNLTFSTLTVSNMSPEDSSIYLCSAPRAGALQETQYFGPGTRLLVL.

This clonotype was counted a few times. The CDR3 here is CSDRTGELFF. As DNA, the CDR3 is TGCAGTGACCGCACCGGGGAGCTGTTTTTT. V gene TRBV20-1 combines with J gene TRBJ2-2; D not certain. There are 10 residues in the CDR3. The V gene lost 7 bases and the J gene lost 4 bases, with 4 bases spanning the gap. Per germline, CDR1 DFQATT and CDR2 SNEGSKA (reference sequence).

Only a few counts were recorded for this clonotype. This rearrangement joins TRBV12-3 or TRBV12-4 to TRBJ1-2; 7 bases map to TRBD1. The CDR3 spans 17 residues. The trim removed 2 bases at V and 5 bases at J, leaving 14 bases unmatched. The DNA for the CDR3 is TGTGCCAGCAGTTTACTACCCGTCCGACAGGGTGGATATGGCTACACCTTC. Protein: CASSLLPVRQGGYGYTF.

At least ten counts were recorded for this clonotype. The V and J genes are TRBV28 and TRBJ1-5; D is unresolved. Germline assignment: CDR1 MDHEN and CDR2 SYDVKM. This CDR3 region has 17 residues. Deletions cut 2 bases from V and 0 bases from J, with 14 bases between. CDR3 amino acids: CASSLSGSLYSNQPQHF. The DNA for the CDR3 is TGTGCCAGCAGTTTAAGCGGTTCCCTATATAGCAATCAGCCCCAGCATTTT.

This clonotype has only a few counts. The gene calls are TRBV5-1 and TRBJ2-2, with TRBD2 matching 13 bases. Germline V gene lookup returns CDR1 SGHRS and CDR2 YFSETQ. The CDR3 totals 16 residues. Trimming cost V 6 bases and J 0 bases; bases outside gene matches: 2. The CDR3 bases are TGCGCCAGCAAGACTAGCGGGGGGCCGAACACCGGGGAGCTGTTTTTT. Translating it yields CASKTSGGPNTGELFF.

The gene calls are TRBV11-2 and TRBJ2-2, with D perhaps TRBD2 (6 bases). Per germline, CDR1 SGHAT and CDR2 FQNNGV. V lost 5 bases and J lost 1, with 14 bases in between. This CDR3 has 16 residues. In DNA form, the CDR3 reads TGTGCCAGCAGCGCCTCCGGGACTTTGAACACCGGGGAGCTGTTTTTT. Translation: CASSASGTLNTGELFF. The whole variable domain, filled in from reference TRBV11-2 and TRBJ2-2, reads EAGVAQSPRYKIIEKRQSVAFWCNPISGHATLYWYQQILGQGPKLLIQFQNNGVVDDSQLPKDRFSAERLKGVDSTLKIQPAKLEDSAVYLCASSASGTLNTGELFFGEGSRLTVL.

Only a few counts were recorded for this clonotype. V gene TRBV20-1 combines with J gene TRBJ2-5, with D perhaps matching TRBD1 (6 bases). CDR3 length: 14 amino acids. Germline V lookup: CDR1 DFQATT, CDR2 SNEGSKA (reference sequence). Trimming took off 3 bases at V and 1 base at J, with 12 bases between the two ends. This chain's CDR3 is CSASRGIIQETQYF. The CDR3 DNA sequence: TGCAGTGCTAGTAGGGGGATAATCCAAGAGACCCAGTACTTC.

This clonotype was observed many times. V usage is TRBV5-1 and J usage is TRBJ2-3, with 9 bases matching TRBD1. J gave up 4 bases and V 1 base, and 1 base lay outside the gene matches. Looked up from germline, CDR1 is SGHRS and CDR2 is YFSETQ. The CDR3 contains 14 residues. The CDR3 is CASSLNRGPDTQYF. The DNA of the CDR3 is TGCGCCAGCAGCTTGAACAGGGGGCCAGATACGCAGTATTTT.

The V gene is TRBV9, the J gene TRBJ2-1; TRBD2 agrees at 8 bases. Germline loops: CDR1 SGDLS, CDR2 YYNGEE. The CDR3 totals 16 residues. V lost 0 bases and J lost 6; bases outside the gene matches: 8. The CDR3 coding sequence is TGTGCCAGCAGCGTAGCGCCAGCGGGGGAGATCAATGAGCAGTTCTTC. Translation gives CASSVAPAGEINEQFF. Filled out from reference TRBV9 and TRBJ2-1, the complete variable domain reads DSGVTQTPKHLITATGQRVTLRCSPRSGDLSVYWYQQSLDQGLQFLIQYYNGEERAKGNILERFSAQQFPDLHSELNLSSLELGDSALYFCASSVAPAGEINEQFFGPGTRLTVL.

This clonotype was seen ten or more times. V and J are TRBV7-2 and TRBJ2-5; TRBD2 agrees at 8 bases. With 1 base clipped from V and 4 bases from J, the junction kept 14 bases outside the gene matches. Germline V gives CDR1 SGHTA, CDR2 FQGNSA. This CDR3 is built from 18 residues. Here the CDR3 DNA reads TGTGCCAGCAGCTTAGTTGTTTCAATCAGCGCGGGGGGAGAGACCCAGTACTTC. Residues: CASSLVVSISAGGETQYF.

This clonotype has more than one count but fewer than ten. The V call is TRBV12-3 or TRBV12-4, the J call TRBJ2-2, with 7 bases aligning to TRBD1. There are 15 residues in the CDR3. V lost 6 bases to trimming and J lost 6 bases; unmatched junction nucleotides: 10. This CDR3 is CASRKGGATSGELFF. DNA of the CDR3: TGTGCCAGCAGGAAAGGGGGCGCGACGTCCGGGGAGCTGTTTTTT.

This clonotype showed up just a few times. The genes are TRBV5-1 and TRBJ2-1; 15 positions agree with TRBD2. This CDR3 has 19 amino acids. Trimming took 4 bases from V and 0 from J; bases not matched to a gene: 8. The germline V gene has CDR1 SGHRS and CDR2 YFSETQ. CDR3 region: CASSLGLAGGPLSYNEQFF. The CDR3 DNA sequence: TGCGCCAGCAGCCTAGGACTAGCGGGGGGGCCTCTCTCCTACAATGAGCAGTTCTTC.

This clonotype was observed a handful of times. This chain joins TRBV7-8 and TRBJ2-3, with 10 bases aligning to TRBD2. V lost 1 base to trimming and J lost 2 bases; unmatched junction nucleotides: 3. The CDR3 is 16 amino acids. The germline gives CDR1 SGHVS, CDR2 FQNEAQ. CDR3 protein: CASSLVLAGFTDTQYF. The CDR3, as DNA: TGTGCCAGCAGCTTAGTACTAGCGGGGTTCACAGATACGCAGTATTTT.

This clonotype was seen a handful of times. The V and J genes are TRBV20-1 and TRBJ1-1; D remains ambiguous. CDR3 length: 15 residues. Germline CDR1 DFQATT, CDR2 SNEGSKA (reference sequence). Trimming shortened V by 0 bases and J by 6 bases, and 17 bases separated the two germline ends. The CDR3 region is CSAREDYVETAEAFF. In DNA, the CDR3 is TGCAGTGCTAGAGAGGACTATGTGGAGACGGCTGAAGCTTTCTTT.

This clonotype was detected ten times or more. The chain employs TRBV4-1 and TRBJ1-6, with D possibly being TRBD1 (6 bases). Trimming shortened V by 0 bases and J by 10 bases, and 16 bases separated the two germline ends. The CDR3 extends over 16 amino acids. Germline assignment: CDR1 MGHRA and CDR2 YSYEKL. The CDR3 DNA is TGCGCCAGCAGCCAAGAGCTGTCAGGGGTGGGCTCACCCCTCCACTTT. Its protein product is CASSQELSGVGSPLHF.

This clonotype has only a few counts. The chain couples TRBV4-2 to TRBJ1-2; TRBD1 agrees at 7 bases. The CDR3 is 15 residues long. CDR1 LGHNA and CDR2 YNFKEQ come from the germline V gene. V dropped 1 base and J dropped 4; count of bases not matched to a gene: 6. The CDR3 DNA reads TGTGCCAGCAGCCAAGGGAGGGGGCTAGGCTATGGCTACACCTTC. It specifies CASSQGRGLGYGYTF.

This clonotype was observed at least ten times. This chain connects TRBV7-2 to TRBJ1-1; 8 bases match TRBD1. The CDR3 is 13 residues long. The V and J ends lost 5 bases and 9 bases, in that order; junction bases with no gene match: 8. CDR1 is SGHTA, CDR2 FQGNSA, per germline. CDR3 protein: CASSDRDRRKAFF. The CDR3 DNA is TGTGCCAGCAGCGACCGGGACAGGAGGAAAGCTTTCTTT.

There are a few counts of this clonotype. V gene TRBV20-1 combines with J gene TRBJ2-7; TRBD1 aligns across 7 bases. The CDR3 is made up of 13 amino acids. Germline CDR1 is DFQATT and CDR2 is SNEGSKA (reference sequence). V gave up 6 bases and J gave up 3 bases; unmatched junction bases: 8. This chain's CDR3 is CSAVQGVNYEQYV. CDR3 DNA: TGCAGTGCCGTCCAGGGGGTGAACTACGAGCAGTACGTC.

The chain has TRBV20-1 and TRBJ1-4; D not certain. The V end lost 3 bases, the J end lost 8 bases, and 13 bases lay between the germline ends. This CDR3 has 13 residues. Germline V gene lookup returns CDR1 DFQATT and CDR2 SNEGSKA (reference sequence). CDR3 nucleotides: TGCAGTGCTAGGCCCCCGGGGAAGGAAAAACTGTTTTTT. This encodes CSARPPGKEKLFF.

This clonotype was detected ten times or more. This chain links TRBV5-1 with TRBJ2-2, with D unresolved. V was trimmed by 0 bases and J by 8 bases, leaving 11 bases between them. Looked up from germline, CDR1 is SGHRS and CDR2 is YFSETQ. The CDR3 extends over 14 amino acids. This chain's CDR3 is CASSLDPGTGELFF. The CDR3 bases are TGCGCCAGCAGCTTGGATCCGGGCACAGGGGAGCTGTTTTTT.

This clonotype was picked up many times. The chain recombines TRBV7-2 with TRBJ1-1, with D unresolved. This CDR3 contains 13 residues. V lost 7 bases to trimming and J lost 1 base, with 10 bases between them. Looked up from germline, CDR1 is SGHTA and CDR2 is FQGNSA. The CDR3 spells CASTSQSNTEAFF. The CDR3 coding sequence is TGTGCCAGCACCTCACAGTCGAACACTGAAGCTTTCTTT.

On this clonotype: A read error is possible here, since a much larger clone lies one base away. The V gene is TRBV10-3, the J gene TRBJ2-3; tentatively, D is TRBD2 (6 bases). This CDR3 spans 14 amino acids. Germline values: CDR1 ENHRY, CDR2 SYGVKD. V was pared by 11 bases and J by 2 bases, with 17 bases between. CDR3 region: CAVHSAGPTDTQYF. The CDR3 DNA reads TGTGCCGTCCATAGTGCGGGGCCCACAGATACGCAGTATTTT.